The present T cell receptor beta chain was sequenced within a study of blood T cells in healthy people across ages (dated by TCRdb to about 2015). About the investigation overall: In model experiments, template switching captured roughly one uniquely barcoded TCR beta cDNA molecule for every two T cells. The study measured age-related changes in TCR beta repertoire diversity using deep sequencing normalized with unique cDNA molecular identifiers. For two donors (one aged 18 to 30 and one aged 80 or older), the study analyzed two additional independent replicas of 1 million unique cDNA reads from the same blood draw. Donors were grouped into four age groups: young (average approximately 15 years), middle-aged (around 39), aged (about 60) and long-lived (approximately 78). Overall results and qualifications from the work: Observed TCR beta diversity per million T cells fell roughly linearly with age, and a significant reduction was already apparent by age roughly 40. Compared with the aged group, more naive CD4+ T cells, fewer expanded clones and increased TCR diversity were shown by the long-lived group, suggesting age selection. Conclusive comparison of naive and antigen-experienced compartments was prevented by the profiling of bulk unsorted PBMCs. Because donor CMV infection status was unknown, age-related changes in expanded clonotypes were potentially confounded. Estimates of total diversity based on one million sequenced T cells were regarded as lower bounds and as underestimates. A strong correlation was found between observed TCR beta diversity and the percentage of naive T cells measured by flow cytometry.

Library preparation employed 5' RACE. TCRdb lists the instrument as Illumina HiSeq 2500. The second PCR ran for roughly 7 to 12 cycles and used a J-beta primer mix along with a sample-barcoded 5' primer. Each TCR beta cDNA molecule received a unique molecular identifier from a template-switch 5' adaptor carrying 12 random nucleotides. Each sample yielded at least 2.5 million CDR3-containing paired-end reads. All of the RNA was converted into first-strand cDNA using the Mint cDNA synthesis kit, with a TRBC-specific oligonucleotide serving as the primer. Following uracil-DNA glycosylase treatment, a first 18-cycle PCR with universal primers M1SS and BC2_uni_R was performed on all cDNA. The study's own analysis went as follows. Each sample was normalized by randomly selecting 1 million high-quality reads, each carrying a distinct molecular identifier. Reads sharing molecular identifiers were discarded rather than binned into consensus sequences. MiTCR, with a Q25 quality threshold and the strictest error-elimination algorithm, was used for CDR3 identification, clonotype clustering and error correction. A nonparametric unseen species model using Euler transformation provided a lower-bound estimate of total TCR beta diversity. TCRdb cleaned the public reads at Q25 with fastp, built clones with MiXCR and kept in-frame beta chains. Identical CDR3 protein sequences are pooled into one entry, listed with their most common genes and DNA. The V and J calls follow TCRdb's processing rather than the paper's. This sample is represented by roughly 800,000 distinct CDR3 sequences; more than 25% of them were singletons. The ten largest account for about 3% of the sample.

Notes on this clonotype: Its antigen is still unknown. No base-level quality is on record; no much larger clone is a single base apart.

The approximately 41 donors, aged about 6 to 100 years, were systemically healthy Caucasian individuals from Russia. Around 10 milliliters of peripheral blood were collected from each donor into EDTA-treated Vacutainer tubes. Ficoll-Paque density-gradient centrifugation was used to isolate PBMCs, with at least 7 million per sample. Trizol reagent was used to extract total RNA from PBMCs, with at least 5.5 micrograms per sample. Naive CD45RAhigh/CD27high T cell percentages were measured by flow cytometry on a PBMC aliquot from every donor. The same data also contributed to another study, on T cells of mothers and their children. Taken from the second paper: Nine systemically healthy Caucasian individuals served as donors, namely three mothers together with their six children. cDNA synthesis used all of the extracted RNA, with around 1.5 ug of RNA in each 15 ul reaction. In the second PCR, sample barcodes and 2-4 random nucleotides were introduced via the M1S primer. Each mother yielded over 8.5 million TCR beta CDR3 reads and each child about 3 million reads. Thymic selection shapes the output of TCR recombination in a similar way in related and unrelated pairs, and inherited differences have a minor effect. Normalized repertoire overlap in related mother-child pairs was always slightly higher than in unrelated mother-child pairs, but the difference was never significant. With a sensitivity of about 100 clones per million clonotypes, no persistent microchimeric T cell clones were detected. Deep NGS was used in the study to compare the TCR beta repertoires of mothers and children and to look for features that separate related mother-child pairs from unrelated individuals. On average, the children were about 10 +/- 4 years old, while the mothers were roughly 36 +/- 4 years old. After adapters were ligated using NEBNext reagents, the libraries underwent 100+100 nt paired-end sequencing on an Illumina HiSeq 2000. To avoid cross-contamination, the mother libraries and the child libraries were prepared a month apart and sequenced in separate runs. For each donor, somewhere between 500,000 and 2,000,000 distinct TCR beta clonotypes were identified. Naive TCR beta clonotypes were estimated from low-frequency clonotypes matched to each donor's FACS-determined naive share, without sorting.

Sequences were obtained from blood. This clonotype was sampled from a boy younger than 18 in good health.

CDR3 region: CSVFSSGTQYF. The sequenced DNA: TGCAGCGTTTTCTCTTCCGGGACGCAGTACTTC. In this chain, TRBV29-1 is recombined with TRBJ2-7; the D match is possibly TRBD1 or TRBD2, with 5 bases aligned in each. The germline V gene encodes CDR1 SQVTM and CDR2 ANQGSEA. From the cysteine up to the phenylalanine, the CDR3 has a length of 11 residues. Only the CDR3 DNA is retained, 33 bases long and in frame from the first base. V loses 5 bases of germline sequence and J loses 9 bases, and the interval between the two ends is 14 bases.